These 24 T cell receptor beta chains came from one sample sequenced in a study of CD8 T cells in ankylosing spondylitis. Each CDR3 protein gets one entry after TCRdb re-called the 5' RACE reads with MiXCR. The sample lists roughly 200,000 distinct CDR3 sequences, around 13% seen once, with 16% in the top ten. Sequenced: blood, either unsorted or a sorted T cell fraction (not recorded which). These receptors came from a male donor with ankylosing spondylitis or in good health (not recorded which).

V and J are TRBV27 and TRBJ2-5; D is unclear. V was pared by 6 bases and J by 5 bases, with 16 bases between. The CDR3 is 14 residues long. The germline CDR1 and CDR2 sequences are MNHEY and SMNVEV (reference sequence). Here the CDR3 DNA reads TGTGCCAGCAGCCCTAGGGTATTTAGCGAGACCCAGTACTTC. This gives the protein CASSPRVFSETQYF.

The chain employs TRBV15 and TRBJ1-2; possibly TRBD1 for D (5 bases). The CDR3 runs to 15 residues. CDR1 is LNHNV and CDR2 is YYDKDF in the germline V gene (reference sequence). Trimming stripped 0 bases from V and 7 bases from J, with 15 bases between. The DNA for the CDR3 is TGTGCCACCAGCAGAGATACTAAGGGGACCCGTGGCTACACCTTC. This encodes CATSRDTKGTRGYTF.

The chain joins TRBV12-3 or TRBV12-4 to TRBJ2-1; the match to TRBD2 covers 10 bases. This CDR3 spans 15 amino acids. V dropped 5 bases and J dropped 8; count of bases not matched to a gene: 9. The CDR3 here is CASSGKLAGLYEQFF. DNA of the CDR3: TGTGCCAGCAGTGGGAAACTAGCGGGACTATATGAGCAGTTCTTC.

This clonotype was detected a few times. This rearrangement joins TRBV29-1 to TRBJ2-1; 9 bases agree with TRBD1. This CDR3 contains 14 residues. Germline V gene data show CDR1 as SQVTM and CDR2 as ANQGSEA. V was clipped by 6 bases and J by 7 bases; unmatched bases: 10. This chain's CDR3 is CSVEPGQGKNEQFF. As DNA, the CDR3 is TGCAGCGTCGAACCGGGACAGGGAAAGAATGAGCAGTTCTTC.

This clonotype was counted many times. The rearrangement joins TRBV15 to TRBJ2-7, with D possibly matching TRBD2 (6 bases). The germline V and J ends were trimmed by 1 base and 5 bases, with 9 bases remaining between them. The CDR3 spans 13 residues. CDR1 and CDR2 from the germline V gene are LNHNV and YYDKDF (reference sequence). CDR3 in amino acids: CATSRGGKDEQYF. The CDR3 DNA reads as TGTGCCACCAGCAGAGGCGGGAAGGACGAGCAGTACTTC. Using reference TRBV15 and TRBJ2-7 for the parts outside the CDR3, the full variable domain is DAMVIQNPRYQVTQFGKPVTLSCSQTLNHNVMYWYQQKSSQAPKLLFHYYDKDFNNEADTPDNFQSRRPNTSFCFLDIRSPGLGDTAMYLCATSRGGKDEQYFGPGTRLTVT.

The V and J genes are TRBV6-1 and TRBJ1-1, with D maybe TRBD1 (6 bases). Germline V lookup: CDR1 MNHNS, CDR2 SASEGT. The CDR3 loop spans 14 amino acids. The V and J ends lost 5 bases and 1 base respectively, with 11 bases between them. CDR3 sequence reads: CASSPFRGNTEAFF. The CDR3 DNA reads TGTGCCAGCAGTCCCTTCAGGGGGAACACTGAAGCTTTCTTT.

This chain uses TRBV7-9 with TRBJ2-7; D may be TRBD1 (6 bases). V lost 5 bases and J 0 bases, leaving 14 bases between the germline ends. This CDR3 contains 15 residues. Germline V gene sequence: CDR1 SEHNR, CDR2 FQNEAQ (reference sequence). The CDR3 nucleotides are TGTGCCAGCAGCACTTGGACAGAGAGCTCCTACGAGCAGTACTTC. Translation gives CASSTWTESSYEQYF.

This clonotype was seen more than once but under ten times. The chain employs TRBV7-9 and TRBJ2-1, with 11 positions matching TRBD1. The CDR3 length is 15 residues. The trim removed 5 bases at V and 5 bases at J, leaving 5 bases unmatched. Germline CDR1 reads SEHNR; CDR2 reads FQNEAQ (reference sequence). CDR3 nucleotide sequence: TGTGCCAGCAGCCGTCCGGGACAGGGGGACAATGAGCAGTTCTTC. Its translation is CASSRPGQGDNEQFF.

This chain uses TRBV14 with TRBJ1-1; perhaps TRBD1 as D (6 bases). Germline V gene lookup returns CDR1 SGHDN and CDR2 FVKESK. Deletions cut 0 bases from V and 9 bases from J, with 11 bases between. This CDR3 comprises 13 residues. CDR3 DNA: TGTGCCAGCAGCCAAGATCGCGGGACAAAAGCTTTCTTT. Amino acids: CASSQDRGTKAFF.

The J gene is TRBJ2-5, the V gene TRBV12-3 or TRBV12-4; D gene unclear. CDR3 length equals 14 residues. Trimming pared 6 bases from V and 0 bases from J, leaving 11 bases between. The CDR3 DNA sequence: TGTGCCAGCAGCCCAACGGGTCACCAAGAGACCCAGTACTTC. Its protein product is CASSPTGHQETQYF.

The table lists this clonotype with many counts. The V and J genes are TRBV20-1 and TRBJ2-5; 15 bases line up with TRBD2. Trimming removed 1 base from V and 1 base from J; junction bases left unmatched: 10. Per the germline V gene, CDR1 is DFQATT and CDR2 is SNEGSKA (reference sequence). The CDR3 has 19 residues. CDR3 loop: CSARAASGTSGGPQETQYF. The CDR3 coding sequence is TGCAGTGCTAGAGCTGCCTCCGGGACTAGCGGGGGGCCCCAAGAGACCCAGTACTTC.

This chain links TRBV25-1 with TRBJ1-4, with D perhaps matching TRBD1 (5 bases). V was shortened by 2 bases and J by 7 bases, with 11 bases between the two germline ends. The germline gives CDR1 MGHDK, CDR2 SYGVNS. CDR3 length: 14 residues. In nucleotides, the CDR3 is TGTGCCAGCAGTGAAGGGTCAGGGATTGAAAAACTGTTTTTT. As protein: CASSEGSGIEKLFF.

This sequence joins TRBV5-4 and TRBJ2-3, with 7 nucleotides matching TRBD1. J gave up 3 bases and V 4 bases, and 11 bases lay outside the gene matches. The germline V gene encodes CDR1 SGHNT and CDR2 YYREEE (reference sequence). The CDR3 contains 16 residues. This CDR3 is CASSAMTGIDTDTQYF. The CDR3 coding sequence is TGTGCCAGCAGCGCGATGACAGGGATAGATACAGATACGCAGTATTTT. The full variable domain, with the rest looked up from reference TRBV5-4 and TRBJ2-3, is ETGVTQSPTHLIKTRGQQVTLRCSSQSGHNTVSWYQQALGQGPQFIFQYYREEENGRGNFPPRFSGLQFPNYSSELNVNALELDDSALYLCASSAMTGIDTDTQYFGPGTRLTVL.

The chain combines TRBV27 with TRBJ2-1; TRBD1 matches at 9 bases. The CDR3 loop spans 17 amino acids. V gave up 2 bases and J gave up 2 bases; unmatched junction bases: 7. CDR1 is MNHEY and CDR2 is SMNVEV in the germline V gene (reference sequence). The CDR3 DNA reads TGTGCCAGCAGTTTAGGATCGGGACAGGGACCCTACAATGAGCAGTTCTTC. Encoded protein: CASSLGSGQGPYNEQFF.

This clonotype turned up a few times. For the CDR3, the DNA is TGTGCCAGCAGTTTGTCTGTAGGTTCGAACACTGAAGCTTTCTTT. Translated: CASSLSVGSNTEAFF. V usage is TRBV12-3 or TRBV12-4 and J usage is TRBJ1-1, with D unclear. The CDR3 extends over 15 amino acids. Trimming pared 3 bases from V and 1 base from J, leaving 12 bases between.

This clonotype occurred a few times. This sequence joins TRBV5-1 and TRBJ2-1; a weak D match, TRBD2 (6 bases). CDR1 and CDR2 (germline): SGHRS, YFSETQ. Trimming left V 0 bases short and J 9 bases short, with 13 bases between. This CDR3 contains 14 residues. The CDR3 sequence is CASSLVAADSEQFF. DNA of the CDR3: TGCGCCAGCAGCTTGGTAGCGGCCGATTCTGAGCAGTTCTTC.

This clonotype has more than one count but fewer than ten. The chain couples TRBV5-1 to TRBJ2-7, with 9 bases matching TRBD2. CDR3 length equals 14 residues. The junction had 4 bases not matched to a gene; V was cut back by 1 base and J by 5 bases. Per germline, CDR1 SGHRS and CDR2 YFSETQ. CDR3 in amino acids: CASSLSLAGNEQYF. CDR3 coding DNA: TGCGCCAGCAGCTTGAGTCTAGCGGGAAACGAGCAGTACTTC.

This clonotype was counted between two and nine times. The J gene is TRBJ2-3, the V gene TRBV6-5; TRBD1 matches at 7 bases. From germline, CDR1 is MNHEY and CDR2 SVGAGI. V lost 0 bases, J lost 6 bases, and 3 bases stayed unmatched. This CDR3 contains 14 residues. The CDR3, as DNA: TGTGCCAGCAGTTACTCGACAGGGCCCGATACGCAGTATTTT. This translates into CASSYSTGPDTQYF.

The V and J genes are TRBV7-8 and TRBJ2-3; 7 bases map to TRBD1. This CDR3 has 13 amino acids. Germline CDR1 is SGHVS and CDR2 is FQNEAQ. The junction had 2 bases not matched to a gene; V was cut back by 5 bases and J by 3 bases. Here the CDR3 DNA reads TGTGCCAGCAGCCTACAGGGGACAGATACGCAGTATTTT. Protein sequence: CASSLQGTDTQYF.

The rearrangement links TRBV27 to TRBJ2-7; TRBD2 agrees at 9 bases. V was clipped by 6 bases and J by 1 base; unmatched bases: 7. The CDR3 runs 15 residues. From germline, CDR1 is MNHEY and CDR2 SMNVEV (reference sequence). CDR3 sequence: CASRPSGGSSYEQYF. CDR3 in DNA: TGTGCCAGCAGACCCAGCGGGGGGTCTTCCTACGAGCAGTACTTC.

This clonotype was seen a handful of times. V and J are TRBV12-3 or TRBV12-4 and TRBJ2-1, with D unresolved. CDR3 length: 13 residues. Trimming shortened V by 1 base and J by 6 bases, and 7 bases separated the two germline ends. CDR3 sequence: CASSLGALNEQFF. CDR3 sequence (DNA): TGTGCCAGCAGTTTAGGGGCCCTCAATGAGCAGTTCTTC.

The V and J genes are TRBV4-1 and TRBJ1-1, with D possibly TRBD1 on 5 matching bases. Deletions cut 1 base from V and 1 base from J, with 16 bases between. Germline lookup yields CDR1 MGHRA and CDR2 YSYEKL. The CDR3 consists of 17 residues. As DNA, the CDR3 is TGCGCCAGCAGCCAAGCACCGGGGGGAGGCGGGAACACTGAAGCTTTCTTT. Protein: CASSQAPGGGGNTEAFF.

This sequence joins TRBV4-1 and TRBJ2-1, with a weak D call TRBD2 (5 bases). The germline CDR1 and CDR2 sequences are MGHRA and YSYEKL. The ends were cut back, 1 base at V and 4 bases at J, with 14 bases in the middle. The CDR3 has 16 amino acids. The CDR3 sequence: CASSQGDWRVYNEQFF. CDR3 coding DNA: TGCGCCAGCAGCCAAGGGGATTGGCGGGTATACAATGAGCAGTTCTTC.

CDR3 bases: TGTGCCAGCAGTGACAGGGGGCCTGGGGAGCTGTTTTTT. Its translation: CASSDRGPGELFF. V usage is TRBV11-2 and J usage is TRBJ2-2; the match to TRBD1 covers 10 bases. CDR1 is SGHAT and CDR2 is FQNNGV in the germline V gene. Losses at the gene ends were 6 bases for V and 8 bases for J; bases not matched to a gene: 3. This CDR3 is built from 13 residues.